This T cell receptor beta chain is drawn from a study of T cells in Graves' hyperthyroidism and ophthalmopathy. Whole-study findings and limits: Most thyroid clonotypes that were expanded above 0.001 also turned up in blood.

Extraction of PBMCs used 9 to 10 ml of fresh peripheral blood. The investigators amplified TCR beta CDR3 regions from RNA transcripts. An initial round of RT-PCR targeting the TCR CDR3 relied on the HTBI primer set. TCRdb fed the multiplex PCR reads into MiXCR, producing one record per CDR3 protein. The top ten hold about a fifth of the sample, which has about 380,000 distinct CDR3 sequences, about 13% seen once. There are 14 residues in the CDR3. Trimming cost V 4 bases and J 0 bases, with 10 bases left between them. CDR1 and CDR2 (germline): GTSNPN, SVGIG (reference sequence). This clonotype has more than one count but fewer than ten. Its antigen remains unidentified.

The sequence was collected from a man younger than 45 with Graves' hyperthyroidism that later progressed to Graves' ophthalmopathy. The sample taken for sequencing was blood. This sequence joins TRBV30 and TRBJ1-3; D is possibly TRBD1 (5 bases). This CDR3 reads CAWTGTSSGNTIYF. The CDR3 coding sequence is TGTGCCTGGACCGGGACGAGCTCTGGAAACACCATATATTTT. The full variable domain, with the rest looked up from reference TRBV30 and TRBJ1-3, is SQTIHQWPATLVQPVGSPLSLECTVEGTSNPNLYWYRQAAGRGLQLLFYSVGIGQISSEVPQNLSASRPQDRQFILSSKKLLLSDSGFYLCAWTGTSSGNTIYFGEGSWLTVV.